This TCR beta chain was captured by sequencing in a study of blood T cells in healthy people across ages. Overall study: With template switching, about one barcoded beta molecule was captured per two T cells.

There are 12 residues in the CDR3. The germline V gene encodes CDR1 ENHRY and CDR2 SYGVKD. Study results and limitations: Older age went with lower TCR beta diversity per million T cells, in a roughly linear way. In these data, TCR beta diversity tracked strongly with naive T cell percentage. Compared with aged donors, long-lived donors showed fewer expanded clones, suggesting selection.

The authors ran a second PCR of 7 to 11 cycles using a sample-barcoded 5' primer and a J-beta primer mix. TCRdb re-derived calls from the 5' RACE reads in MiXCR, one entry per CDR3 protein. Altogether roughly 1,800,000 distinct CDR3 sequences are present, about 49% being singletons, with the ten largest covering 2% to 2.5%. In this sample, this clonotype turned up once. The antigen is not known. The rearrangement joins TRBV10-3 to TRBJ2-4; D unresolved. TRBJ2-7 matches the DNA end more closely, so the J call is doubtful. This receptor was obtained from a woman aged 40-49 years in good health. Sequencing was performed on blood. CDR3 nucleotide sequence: TGTGCCATCAGCGAGATCACCTACGAGCAGTACTTC. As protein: CAISEITYEQYF.